Presented here are 19 T cell receptor beta chains from one specimen sequenced in a study of blood T cell repertoires in COVID-19. Profiled with immunoSEQ multiplex PCR; TCRdb holds only in-frame clones, not every one. The sample lists roughly 290,000 clones, more than 80% occurring once. The specimen was peripheral blood. The source of these receptors is a woman aged 25 to 45 with COVID-19, enrolled during active disease.

The genes are TRBV3-1 (or the pseudogene TRBV3-2) and TRBJ2-5; tentative D call: TRBD2 (5 bases). CDR1 LGHDT and CDR2 YNNKEL come from the germline V gene (reference sequence). This CDR3 spans 15 amino acids. V lost 0 bases to trimming and J lost 8 bases, with 16 bases between them. The CDR3 DNA reads as TGTGCCAGCAGCCAAGATCAAACTAGAGGGTTAACCCAGTACTTC. Translation: CASSQDQTRGLTQYF.

The chain has TRBV30 and TRBJ2-7; 8 bases align to TRBD2. The J segment lost 1 base and the V segment lost 0 bases, leaving 2 bases of the junction unmatched. Germline CDR1 is GTSNPN and CDR2 is SVGIG (reference sequence). CDR3 size: 14 residues. CDR3 residues: CAWSVPSGSYEQYF. The DNA for the CDR3 is TGTGCCTGGAGTGTACCTAGCGGGTCCTACGAGCAGTACTTC.

Only a few counts were recorded for this clone. V and J are TRBV4-3 and TRBJ1-2; TRBD1 matches 7 bases. With 4 bases clipped from V and 3 bases from J, the junction kept 5 bases outside the gene matches. This CDR3 is 14 amino acids long. CDR1 and CDR2 (germline): LGHNA, YSLEER. In nucleotides, the CDR3 is TGCGCCAGCAGCCGAGAACAGGGGTACTATGGCTACACCTTC. Residues: CASSREQGYYGYTF.

The chain links TRBV30 to TRBJ2-5, with D tentatively TRBD2 (6 bases). The CDR3 contains 15 residues. With 2 bases removed from V and 1 base from J, the gap between germline ends came to 14 bases. The V gene's germline CDR1 is GTSNPN and CDR2 SVGIG (reference sequence). Here the CDR3 DNA reads TGTGCCTGGAGTTCATCCGGGACTCTCCAAGAGACCCAGTACTTC. Residues: CAWSSSGTLQETQYF.

The chain carries TRBV2 and TRBJ2-1, with D perhaps matching TRBD1 (6 bases). The V gene lost 7 bases and the J gene lost 5 bases, with 15 bases spanning the gap. CDR3 length: 14 amino acids. Germline CDR1 SNHLY, CDR2 FYNNEI. The DNA for the CDR3 is TGTGCCAGCATACTAACAGGGTCAGACAATGAGCAGTTCTTC. Its protein product is CASILTGSDNEQFF. Together with reference TRBV2 and TRBJ2-1, the CDR3 gives the full variable domain: EPEVTQTPSHQVTQMGQEVILRCVPISNHLYFYWYRQILGQKVEFLVSFYNNEISEKSEIFDDQFSVERPDGSNFTLKIRSTKLEDSAMYFCASILTGSDNEQFFGPGTRLTVL.

The J gene is TRBJ1-5, the V gene TRBV28; a possible D gene is TRBD1 (6 bases). The CDR3 length is 16 residues. Between the trimmed V and J ends, which lost 5 bases and 0 bases, there was a span of 14 bases. Germline loops: CDR1 MDHEN, CDR2 SYDVKM. CDR3 in DNA: TGTGCCAGCAGTAGGGACACCCTGTATAGCAATCAGCCCCAGCATTTT. Protein: CASSRDTLYSNQPQHF.

The rearrangement links TRBV6-6 to TRBJ2-1, with 12 positions matching TRBD2. The germline V gene encodes CDR1 MNHNY and CDR2 SVGAGI (reference sequence). V shed 7 bases, J shed 8 bases, and the junction held 9 bases outside the gene matches. This CDR3 contains 15 residues. Here the CDR3 reads CASTPRLAGEHEQFF. Written as DNA, the CDR3 is TGTGCCAGCACCCCGCGACTAGCGGGAGAACATGAGCAGTTCTTC.

The chain uses TRBV2 and TRBJ1-5; 10 bases fit TRBD1. With V trimmed by 5 bases and J by 11 bases, 9 bases remained unmatched. The CDR3 loop spans 14 amino acids. Germline V gene lookup returns CDR1 SNHLY and CDR2 FYNNEI. CDR3 nucleotides: TGTGCCAGCAGTTCCGGTGGGACAGGGGTTTCCCAGCATTTT. Translating it yields CASSSGGTGVSQHF.

The chain links TRBV2 to TRBJ1-4; D remains unclear. CDR1 is SNHLY and CDR2 is FYNNEI in the germline V gene. V was trimmed by 7 bases and J by 3 bases, leaving 12 bases between them. There are 14 residues in the CDR3. CDR3: CASNGGVANEKLFF. As DNA, the CDR3 is TGTGCCAGCAACGGCGGGGTGGCTAATGAAAAACTGTTTTTT.

A few counts support this clone. The chain is built from TRBV5-1 and TRBJ2-7, with 7 bases lining up with TRBD1. J lost 3 bases, V lost 4 bases, and 10 bases had no gene match. This CDR3 spans 15 amino acids. The germline V gene encodes CDR1 SGHRS and CDR2 YFSETQ. The CDR3 nucleotides are TGCGCCAGCAGCCCCGGGACAGCTCACGACTACGAGCAGTACTTC. Translation: CASSPGTAHDYEQYF.

The V call is TRBV30, the J call TRBJ1-5, with a possible D match to TRBD1 (6 bases). Trimming removed 0 bases at V and 5 bases at J, with 8 bases between. Germline CDR1 GTSNPN, CDR2 SVGIG (reference sequence). The length of the CDR3 is 13 residues. The CDR3 DNA reads TGTGCCTGGAGTGTGGACAGAGATCAGCCCCAGCATTTT. It codes for CAWSVDRDQPQHF. The variable domain in full, with the rest retrieved from reference TRBV30 and TRBJ1-5, is SQTIHQWPATLVQPVGSPLSLECTVEGTSNPNLYWYRQAAGRGLQLLFYSVGIGQISSEVPQNLSASRPQDRQFILSSKKLLLSDSGFYLCAWSVDRDQPQHFGDGTRLSIL.

The gene calls are TRBV10-1 and TRBJ1-1, with D possibly matching TRBD1 (5 bases). Trimming stripped 6 bases from V and 7 bases from J, with 15 bases between. The length of the CDR3 is 13 residues. The germline CDR1 and CDR2 sequences are WNHNN and SYGVQD (reference sequence). Here the CDR3 DNA reads TGCGCCAGCAGCCTATCTATGGGGGGTGAAGCTTTCTTT. Translating gives CASSLSMGGEAFF.

The chain carries TRBV2 and TRBJ2-5; no reliable D call. Trimming left V 4 bases short and J 2 bases short, with 8 bases between. CDR3 size: 13 residues. Germline loops: CDR1 SNHLY, CDR2 FYNNEI. Here the CDR3 reads CASSVEDQETQYF. The CDR3 DNA is TGTGCCAGCAGTGTAGAGGATCAAGAGACCCAGTACTTC.

This sequence joins TRBV5-6 and TRBJ2-7; TRBD1 matches 9 bases. The germline CDR1 and CDR2 sequences are SGHDT and YYEEEE. This CDR3 has 13 amino acids. V was clipped by 3 bases and J by 5 bases; unmatched bases: 3. The CDR3 protein is CASSWTGVNEQYF. CDR3 in DNA: TGTGCCAGCAGCTGGACAGGGGTAAACGAGCAGTACTTC.

This chain connects TRBV18 to TRBJ1-1; D call uncertain. The germline V gene has CDR1 KGHSH and CDR2 LQKENI. This CDR3 spans 14 amino acids. The V end lost 3 bases, the J end lost 4 bases, and 12 bases lay between the germline ends. The CDR3 sequence: CASSPPYPGTEAFF. CDR3 nucleotide sequence: TGTGCCAGCTCACCCCCGTACCCGGGCACTGAAGCTTTCTTT.

The chain is built from TRBV30 and TRBJ1-6; tentative D call: TRBD1 (6 bases). The CDR3 has 13 residues. V was clipped by 6 bases and J by 5 bases, with 11 bases between them. CDR1 is GTSNPN, CDR2 SVGIG, per germline (reference sequence). The CDR3 reads CACQGIDNSPLHF. CDR3 bases: TGTGCCTGCCAGGGGATAGATAATTCACCCCTCCACTTT.

The chain has TRBV28 and TRBJ1-1; no firm D call. The CDR3 has 11 residues. V was shortened by 5 bases and J by 7 bases, with 8 bases between the two germline ends. The V gene's germline CDR1 is MDHEN and CDR2 SYDVKM. The CDR3 nucleotides read TGTGCCAGCAGTCTCCGGTTTGAAGCTTTCTTT. It encodes CASSLRFEAFF.

The gene calls are TRBV5-1 and TRBJ1-2; 10 positions match TRBD1. Germline values: CDR1 SGHRS, CDR2 YFSETQ. The CDR3 runs 14 residues. Trimming at V came to 2 bases and at J to 8 bases, leaving 6 bases not matched to a gene. CDR3 residues: CASSFIPGQGGYTF. The CDR3 DNA reads TGCGCCAGCAGCTTTATACCGGGACAGGGGGGCTACACCTTC. The entire variable domain, with the rest obtained from reference TRBV5-1 and TRBJ1-2, is as follows: KAGVTQTPRYLIKTRGQQVTLSCSPISGHRSVSWYQQTPGQGLQFLFEYFSETQRNKGNFPGRFSGRQFSNSRSEMNVSTLELGDSALYLCASSFIPGQGGYTFGSGTRLTVV.

This clone was detected only a few times. This sequence joins TRBV7-9 and TRBJ1-2; no reliable D call. Trimming removed 1 base from V and 4 bases from J, with 13 bases in between. The CDR3 sequence is 15 residues long. Germline CDR1 reads SEHNR; CDR2 reads FQNEAQ (reference sequence). CDR3 residues: CASSLVSGFPYGYTF. The CDR3 coding sequence is TGTGCCAGCAGCTTAGTATCCGGGTTTCCCTATGGCTACACCTTC. Complete variable domain (other parts from reference TRBV7-9 and TRBJ1-2): DTGVSQNPRHKITKRGQNVTFRCDPISEHNRLYWYRQTLGQGPEFLTYFQNEAQLEKSRLLSDRFSAERPKGSFSTLEIQRTEQGDSAMYLCASSLVSGFPYGYTFGSGTRLTVV.